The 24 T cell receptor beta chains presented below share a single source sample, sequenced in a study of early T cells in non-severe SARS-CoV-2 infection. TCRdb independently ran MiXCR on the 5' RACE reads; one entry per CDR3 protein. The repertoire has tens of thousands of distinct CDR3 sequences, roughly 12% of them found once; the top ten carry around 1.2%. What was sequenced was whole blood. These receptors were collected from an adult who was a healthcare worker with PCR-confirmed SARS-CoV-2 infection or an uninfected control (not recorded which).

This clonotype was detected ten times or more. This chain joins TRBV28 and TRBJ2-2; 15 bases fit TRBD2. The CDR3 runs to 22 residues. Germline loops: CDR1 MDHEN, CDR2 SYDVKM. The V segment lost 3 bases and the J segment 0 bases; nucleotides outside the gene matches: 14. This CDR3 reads CASSFQGLAGGLTIPNTGELFF. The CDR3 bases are TGTGCCAGCAGTTTCCAGGGACTAGCGGGAGGACTCACTATTCCGAACACCGGGGAGCTGTTTTTT.

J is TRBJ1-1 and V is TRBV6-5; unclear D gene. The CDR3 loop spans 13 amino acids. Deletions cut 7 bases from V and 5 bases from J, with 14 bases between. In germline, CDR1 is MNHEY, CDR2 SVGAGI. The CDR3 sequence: CASKYSEQTEAFF. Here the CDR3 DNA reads TGTGCCAGCAAATACTCGGAGCAGACTGAAGCTTTCTTT.

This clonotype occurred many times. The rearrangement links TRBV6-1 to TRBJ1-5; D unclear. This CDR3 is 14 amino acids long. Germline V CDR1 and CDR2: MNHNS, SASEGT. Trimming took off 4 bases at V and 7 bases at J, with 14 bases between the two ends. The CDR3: CASSGHIGVQPQHF. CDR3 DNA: TGTGCCAGCAGTGGACATATCGGTGTACAGCCCCAGCATTTT.

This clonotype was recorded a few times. DNA of the CDR3: TGTGCCAGTACCCTAGGGGCAGGAAGGTCCTACGAGCAGTACTTC. Translated: CASTLGAGRSYEQYF. The chain combines TRBV19 with TRBJ2-7, with a tentative D call TRBD1 (5 bases). The germline V gene encodes CDR1 LNHDA and CDR2 SQIVND (reference sequence). The CDR3 runs to 15 residues. V shed 7 bases and J shed 1 base, with 17 bases lying between them.

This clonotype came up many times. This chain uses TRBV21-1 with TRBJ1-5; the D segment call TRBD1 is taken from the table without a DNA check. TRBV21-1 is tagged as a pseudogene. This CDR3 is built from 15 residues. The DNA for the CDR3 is TGTGCCAGCAGCAAAGGAGACTCCCCCCCTCAGCCCCAGCATTTT. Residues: CASSKGDSPPQPQHF.

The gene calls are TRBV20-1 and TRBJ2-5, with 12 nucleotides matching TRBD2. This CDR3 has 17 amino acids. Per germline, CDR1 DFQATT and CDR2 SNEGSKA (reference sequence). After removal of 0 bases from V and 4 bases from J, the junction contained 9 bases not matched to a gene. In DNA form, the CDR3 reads TGCAGTGCTAGAGATCCCTCTAGCGGGAGGGCCTCAGAGACCCAGTACTTC. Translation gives CSARDPSSGRASETQYF.

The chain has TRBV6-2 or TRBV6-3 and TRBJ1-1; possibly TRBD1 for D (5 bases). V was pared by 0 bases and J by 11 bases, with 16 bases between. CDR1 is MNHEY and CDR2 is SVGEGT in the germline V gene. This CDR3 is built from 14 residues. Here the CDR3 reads CASSYSGQVQKAFF. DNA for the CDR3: TGTGCCAGCAGTTACTCGGGGCAGGTGCAGAAGGCTTTCTTT.

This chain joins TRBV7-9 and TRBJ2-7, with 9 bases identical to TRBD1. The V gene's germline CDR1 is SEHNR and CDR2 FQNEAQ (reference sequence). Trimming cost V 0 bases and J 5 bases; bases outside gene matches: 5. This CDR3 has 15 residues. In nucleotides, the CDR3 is TGTGCCAGCAGCTTAGCCGGGACAGGGTTAAACGAGCAGTACTTC. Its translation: CASSLAGTGLNEQYF.

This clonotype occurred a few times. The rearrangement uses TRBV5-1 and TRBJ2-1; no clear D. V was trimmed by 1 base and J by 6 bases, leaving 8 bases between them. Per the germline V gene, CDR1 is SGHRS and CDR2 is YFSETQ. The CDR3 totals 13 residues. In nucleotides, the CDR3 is TGCGCCAGCAGCTTGACGGGCCCCAATGAGCAGTTCTTC. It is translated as CASSLTGPNEQFF.

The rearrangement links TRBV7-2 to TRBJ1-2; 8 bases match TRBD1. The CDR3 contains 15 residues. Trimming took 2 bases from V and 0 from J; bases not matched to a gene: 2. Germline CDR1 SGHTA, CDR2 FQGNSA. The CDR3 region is CASSLLGQANYGYTF. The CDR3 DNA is TGTGCCAGCAGCTTATTGGGACAGGCTAACTATGGCTACACCTTC.

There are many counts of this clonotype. The CDR3 coding sequence is TGCAGTGCTAGAGAGCCATCCCAGCGGGGGACAGATACGCAGTATTTT. Its translation: CSAREPSQRGTDTQYF. V gene TRBV20-1 combines with J gene TRBJ2-3; 8 positions agree with TRBD2. J gave up 3 bases and V 0 bases, and 8 bases lay outside the gene matches. Germline lookup yields CDR1 DFQATT and CDR2 SNEGSKA (reference sequence). The CDR3 is 16 amino acids.

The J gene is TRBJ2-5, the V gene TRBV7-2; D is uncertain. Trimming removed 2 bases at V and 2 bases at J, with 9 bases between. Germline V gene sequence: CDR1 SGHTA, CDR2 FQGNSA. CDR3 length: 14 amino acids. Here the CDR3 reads CASSLSGLQETQYF. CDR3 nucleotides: TGTGCCAGCAGCTTATCGGGTCTACAAGAGACCCAGTACTTC. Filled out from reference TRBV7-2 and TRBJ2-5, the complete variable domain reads GAGVSQSPSNKVTEKGKDVELRCDPISGHTALYWYRQSLGQGLEFLIYFQGNSAPDKSGLPSDRFSAERTGGSVSTLTIQRTQQEDSAVYLCASSLSGLQETQYFGPGTRLLVL.

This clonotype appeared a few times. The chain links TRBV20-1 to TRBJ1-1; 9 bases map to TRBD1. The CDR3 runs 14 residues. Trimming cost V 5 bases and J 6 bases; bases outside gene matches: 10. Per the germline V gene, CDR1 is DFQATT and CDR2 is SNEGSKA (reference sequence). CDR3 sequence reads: CSAFRDRVSAEAFF. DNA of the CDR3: TGCAGTGCTTTCCGGGACAGGGTATCGGCTGAAGCTTTCTTT.

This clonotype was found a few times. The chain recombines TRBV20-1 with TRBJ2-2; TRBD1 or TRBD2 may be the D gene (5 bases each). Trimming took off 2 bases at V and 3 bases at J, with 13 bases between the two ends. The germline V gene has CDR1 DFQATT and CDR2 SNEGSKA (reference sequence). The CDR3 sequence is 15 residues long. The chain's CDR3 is CSARRDGRDTGELFF. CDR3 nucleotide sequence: TGCAGTGCTAGAAGGGACGGACGGGACACCGGGGAGCTGTTTTTT.

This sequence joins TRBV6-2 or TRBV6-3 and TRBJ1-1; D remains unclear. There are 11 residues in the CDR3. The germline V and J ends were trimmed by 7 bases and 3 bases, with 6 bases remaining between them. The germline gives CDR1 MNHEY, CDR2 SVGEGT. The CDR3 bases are TGTGCCAGCACCCGTTACACTGAAGCTTTCTTT. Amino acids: CASTRYTEAFF.

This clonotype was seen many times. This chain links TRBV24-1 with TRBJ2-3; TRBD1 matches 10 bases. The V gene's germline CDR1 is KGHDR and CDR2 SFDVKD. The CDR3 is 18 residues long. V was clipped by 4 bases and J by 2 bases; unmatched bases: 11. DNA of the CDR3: TGTGCCACCAGTGACAACAATAGGACAGGGGGTTTCACAGATACGCAGTATTTT. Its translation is CATSDNNRTGGFTDTQYF.

The CDR3 DNA is TGTGCCAGCAGCTTACGACTAGCGGGAGTAGTGAATGAGCAGTTCTTC. Its translation is CASSLRLAGVVNEQFF. V and J are TRBV7-2 and TRBJ2-1, with TRBD2 matching 12 bases. Germline assignment: CDR1 SGHTA and CDR2 FQGNSA. Unmatched junction bases numbered 6, after V lost 2 bases and J lost 7 bases. The CDR3 runs 16 residues.

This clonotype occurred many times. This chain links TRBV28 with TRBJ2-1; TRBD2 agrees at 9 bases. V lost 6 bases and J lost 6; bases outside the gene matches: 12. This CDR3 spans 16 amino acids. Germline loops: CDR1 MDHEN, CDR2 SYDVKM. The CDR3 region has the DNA TGTGCCAGCAGGGGACATATAGCGGGAGAAGGCAATGAGCAGTTCTTC. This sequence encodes CASRGHIAGEGNEQFF.

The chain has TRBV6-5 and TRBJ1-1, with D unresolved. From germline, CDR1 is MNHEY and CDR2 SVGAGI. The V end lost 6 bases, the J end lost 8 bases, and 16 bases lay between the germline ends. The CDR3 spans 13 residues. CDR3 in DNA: TGTGCCAGCAGCCAAATATCAGCTGGCGAAGCTTTCTTT. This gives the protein CASSQISAGEAFF.

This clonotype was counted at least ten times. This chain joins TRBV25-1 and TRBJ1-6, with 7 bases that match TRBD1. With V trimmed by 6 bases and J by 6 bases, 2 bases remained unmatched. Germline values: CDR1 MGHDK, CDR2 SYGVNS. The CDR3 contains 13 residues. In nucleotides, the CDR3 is TGTGCCAGCAGCCGACAGGGTAATTCACCCCTCCACTTT. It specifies CASSRQGNSPLHF.

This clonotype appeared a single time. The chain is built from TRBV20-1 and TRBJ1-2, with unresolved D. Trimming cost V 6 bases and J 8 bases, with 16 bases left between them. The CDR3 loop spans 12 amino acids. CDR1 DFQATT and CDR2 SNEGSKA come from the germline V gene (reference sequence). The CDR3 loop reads CSAPEAGLGYTF. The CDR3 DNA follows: TGCAGTGCACCCGAGGCTGGGCTCGGCTACACCTTC.

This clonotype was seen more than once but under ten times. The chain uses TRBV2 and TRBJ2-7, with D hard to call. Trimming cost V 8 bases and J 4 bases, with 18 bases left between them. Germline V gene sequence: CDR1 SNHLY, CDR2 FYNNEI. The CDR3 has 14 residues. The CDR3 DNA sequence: TGTGCCAGCCTCCTTGCTGGGTATGAGTACGAGCAGTACTTC. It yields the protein CASLLAGYEYEQYF.

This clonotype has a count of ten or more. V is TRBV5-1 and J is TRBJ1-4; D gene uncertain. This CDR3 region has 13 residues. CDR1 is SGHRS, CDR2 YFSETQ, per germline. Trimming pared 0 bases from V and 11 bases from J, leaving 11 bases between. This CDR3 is CASSLGSVGKLFF. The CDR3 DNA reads TGCGCCAGCAGCTTGGGGTCAGTGGGGAAACTGTTTTTT. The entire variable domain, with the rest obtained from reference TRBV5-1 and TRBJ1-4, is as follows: KAGVTQTPRYLIKTRGQQVTLSCSPISGHRSVSWYQQTPGQGLQFLFEYFSETQRNKGNFPGRFSGRQFSNSRSEMNVSTLELGDSALYLCASSLGSVGKLFFGSGTQLSVL.

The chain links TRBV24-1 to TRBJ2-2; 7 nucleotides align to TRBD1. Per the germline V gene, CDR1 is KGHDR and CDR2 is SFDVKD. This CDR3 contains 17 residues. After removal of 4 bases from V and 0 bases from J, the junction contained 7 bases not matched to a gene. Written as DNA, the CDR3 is TGTGCCACCAGTGACCGGGACAGATATTCGAACACCGGGGAGCTGTTTTTT. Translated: CATSDRDRYSNTGELFF.